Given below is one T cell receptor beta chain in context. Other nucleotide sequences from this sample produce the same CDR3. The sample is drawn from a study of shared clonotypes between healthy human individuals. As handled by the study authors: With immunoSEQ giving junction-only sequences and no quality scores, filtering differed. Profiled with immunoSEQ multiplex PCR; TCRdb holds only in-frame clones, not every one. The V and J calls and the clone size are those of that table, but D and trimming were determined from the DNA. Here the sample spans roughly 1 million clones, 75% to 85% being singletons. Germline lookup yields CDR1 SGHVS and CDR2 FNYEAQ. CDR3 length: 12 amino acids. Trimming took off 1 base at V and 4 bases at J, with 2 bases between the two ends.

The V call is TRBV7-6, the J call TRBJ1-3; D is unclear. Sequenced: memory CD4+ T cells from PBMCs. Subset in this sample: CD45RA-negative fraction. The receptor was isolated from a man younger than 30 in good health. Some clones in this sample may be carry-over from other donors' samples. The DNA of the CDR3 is TGTGCCAGCAGCTTAGAGGGAAACACCATATATTTT. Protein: CASSLEGNTIYF.